This T cell receptor (beta chain) originates from a study of blood T cells in healthy people across ages. The second PCR ran roughly 7 to 12 cycles with a sample-barcoded 5' primer and J-beta primers. MiXCR, run by TCRdb on the 5' RACE reads, gives a single entry per CDR3 protein. Of 700,000 to 950,000 distinct CDR3 sequences listed, about 62% are singletons. This clonotype was counted between two and nine times. There are 12 residues in the CDR3. Between the trimmed V and J ends, which lost 10 bases and 5 bases, there was a span of 15 bases. CDR1 and CDR2 (germline): SNHLY, FYNNEI. The TCR was taken from a man aged 25 to 40 in good health. The sequenced material came from blood. The chain is built from TRBV2 and TRBJ2-7; D perhaps matches TRBD2 (5 bases). Written as DNA, the CDR3 is TGTGCCACTGGGGAGATTAGGAACGAGCAGTACTTC. As protein: CATGEIRNEQYF.